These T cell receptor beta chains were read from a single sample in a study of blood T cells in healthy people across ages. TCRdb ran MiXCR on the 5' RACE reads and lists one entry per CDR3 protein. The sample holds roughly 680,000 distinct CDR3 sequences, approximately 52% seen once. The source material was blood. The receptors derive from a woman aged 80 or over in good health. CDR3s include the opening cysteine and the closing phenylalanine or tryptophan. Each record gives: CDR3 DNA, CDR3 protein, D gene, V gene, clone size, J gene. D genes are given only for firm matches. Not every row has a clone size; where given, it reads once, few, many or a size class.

TGTGCCAGCAGTCCGACAGTGTTCGGTAATGAAAAACTGTTTTTT CASSPTVFGNEKLFF - TRBV12-3/TRBV12-4 many TRBJ1-4
TGCAGTGCTAGAGATCCCACCGTCCACATAGGGCCGGAGATCCAGTACTTC CSARDPTVHIGPEIQYF - TRBV20-1 - TRBJ2-4
TGTGCCTGGGACAGGGGCACTAACTATGGCTACACCTTC CAWDRGTNYGYTF TRBD1 TRBV30 - TRBJ1-2
TGCAGTGCTGGGAGCGGGAGGGAGGACGAGCAGTACTTC CSAGSGREDEQYF TRBD2 TRBV20-1 - TRBJ2-7
TGCGCCAGCAGCTTGGGTGGACAGTCCTCTGGAAACACCATATATTTT CASSLGGQSSGNTIYF - TRBV5-1 - TRBJ1-3
TGTGCCAGCAGCCCCCGCACGGGGATAGCTTTCTTT CASSPRTGIAFF - TRBV7-9 - TRBJ1-1
TGTGCCAGCAGGGCAGGAAGCGGGGAGCTGTTTTTT CASRAGSGELFF - TRBV5-5 - TRBJ2-2
TGTGCCGGCAGTTACCTCACGGGGGGAAGGGGGCGACGTACTACGCAGTATTTT CAGSYLTGGRGRRTTQYF - TRBV6-5 - TRBJ2-3
TGTGCCAGCAGCTTAGCCGGGCCCCAGGGCAATGAGCAGTTCTTC CASSLAGPQGNEQFF - TRBV7-9 many TRBJ2-1
TGTGCCAGCAGCGACTGGGGGACTTTCGAGCAGTACTTC CASSDWGTFEQYF - TRBV27 - TRBJ2-7
TGCGCCAGCAGCCAGGGGACAGGGAGGAGAGATACGCAGTATTTT CASSQGTGRRDTQYF TRBD1 TRBV5-1 - TRBJ2-3
TGCGCCAGCAGCCAAGATGGAAGAAACATTCAGTACTTC CASSQDGRNIQYF - TRBV4-3 once TRBJ2-4
TGTGCCAGCAGTTTATTGGGACGTGAAGCTTTCTTT CASSLLGREAFF - TRBV27 - TRBJ1-1
TGTGCCAGCAGCAGGGACAGGGATGGCAATCAGCCCCAGCATTTT CASSRDRDGNQPQHF TRBD1 TRBV7-9 - TRBJ1-5
TGTGCCAGCAGCCAAAGGACCGGGATAGTCGGCGGCTACACCTTC CASSQRTGIVGGYTF - TRBV7-9 - TRBJ1-2
TGCGCCAGCAGCTTGGCTCCACTCCCTACGGGCAATCAGCCCCAGCATTTT CASSLAPLPTGNQPQHF - TRBV5-1 few TRBJ1-5
TGTGCCAGCAGCTCACCCCGGGATACGCAGTATTTT CASSSPRDTQYF - TRBV7-8 many TRBJ2-3
TGCAGTGTTCAACGGGGGGCAAAGGAATATGGCTACACCTTC CSVQRGAKEYGYTF - TRBV20-1 - TRBJ1-2
TGTGCCATCAGTGAGAGGACAGGGGAGTATCGAGAGACCCAGTACTTC CAISERTGEYRETQYF TRBD1 TRBV10-3 once TRBJ2-5
TGTGCCAGCAGTCTCCGGGACAGGGGGACTGTTGGGGCCAACGTCCTGACTTTC CASSLRDRGTVGANVLTF TRBD1 TRBV27 many TRBJ2-6
TGTGCCAGCAGCTCACCGGGAAGGGCTGAAAAACTGTTTTTT CASSSPGRAEKLFF - TRBV7-2 few TRBJ1-4
TGTGCCAGCAGCCGAACATCGGGGACAGGGGGGGTCAATTTAGGTTACAATGAGCAGTTCTTC CASSRTSGTGGVNLGYNEQFF TRBD1 TRBV7-6 - TRBJ2-1
TGCACGGCATCTGACAGGGGGCCAACCTACGAGCAGTACTTC CTASDRGPTYEQYF TRBD1 TRBV29-1 many TRBJ2-7
TGTGCCAGCAGTATCTTTGGGGGGATCGAAAAACTGTTTTTT CASSIFGGIEKLFF - TRBV6-1 few TRBJ1-4
TGTGCCAGCAGTAACAGGGGCTTTGGGGCCAACGTCCTGACTTTC CASSNRGFGANVLTF TRBD1 TRBV27 many TRBJ2-6
TGCAGTGCTAGAAAATCCGGGACTAGCGGGAAGAACGGCTACAATGAGCAGTTCTTC CSARKSGTSGKNGYNEQFF TRBD2 TRBV20-1 few TRBJ2-1
TGTGCCAGCAATGACGGACAGTTATACGAGCAGTACTTC CASNDGQLYEQYF - TRBV6-2/TRBV6-3 many TRBJ2-7
TGTGCCAGCAGCACACAAGACAGGGCGAATGAGCAGTTCTTC CASSTQDRANEQFF TRBD1 TRBV3-1 - TRBJ2-1
TGTGCCAGCAGTTTGCCTGGCGGCGGGGAAACCTACGAGCAGTACTTC CASSLPGGGETYEQYF - TRBV28 - TRBJ2-7
TGTGCCAGTAGAGCGACAGGGGGTTCTAGGACTGAAGCTTTCTTT CASRATGGSRTEAFF TRBD1 TRBV19 - TRBJ1-1
TGTGCCAGCAGTGAATCCCCCACAGATACGCAGTATTTT CASSESPTDTQYF - TRBV6-4 few TRBJ2-3
TGCGCCAGCCAGGACAGGGCTCAGCCCCAGCATTTT CASQDRAQPQHF TRBD1 TRBV5-1 few TRBJ1-5
TGTGCCAGCAGCCGTGCAGGGGAGAGGAAGACCCAGTACTTC CASSRAGERKTQYF - TRBV14 - TRBJ2-5
TGTGCCTCGAGCGGCCGACAAGAGACCCAGTACTTC CASSGRQETQYF - TRBV12-3/TRBV12-4 - TRBJ2-5
TGTGCCAGCAGTGCCCTACGACAGGGACGCGTTCGGAATGAGCAGTACTTC CASSALRQGRVRNEQYF TRBD1 TRBV2 - TRBJ2-7
TGTGCCAGCAGCTTGGGCCAGGGGGCGTACTTC CASSLGQGAYF TRBD1 TRBV7-9 - TRBJ2-5
TGTGCCACCAGCAGAGAAGGACTAGCGGGGGGGAGAACAGATACGCAGTATTTT CATSREGLAGGRTDTQYF TRBD2 TRBV15 - TRBJ2-3
TGCAGCGTGGAAACAGGGCTGGGTCAGCCCCAGCATTTT CSVETGLGQPQHF - TRBV29-1 few TRBJ1-5
TGTGCCAGCAGCTTAGGGTCCCCGCGGGAGACCCAGTACTTC CASSLGSPRETQYF - TRBV7-9 - TRBJ2-5
TGTGCCAGCAGTTACGCACAGGGGGCCTCCTTGAATGGCTACACCTTC CASSYAQGASLNGYTF TRBD1 TRBV6-5 once TRBJ1-2
TGTGCCAGCAGTTACGCCACCTACGAGCAGTTCTTC CASSYATYEQFF - TRBV6-2/TRBV6-3 - TRBJ2-1
TGTGCCAGCAGCCTAGGGATACCCCCTCTGGGCGAGCAGTACTTC CASSLGIPPLGEQYF - TRBV3-1 - TRBJ2-7
TGTGCCAGCAGTGACCCGGGAGATGGCAATGAGCAGTTCTTC CASSDPGDGNEQFF - TRBV25-1 - TRBJ2-1
TGCGCCAGCAGCCCTTTAGAGGGGGCCGGCTATGGCTACACCTTC CASSPLEGAGYGYTF TRBD1 TRBV5-1 many TRBJ1-2
TGTGCCAGCAGTTTTGGAGGGAGGCCAAACACCGGGGAGCTGTTTTTT CASSFGGRPNTGELFF - TRBV12-3/TRBV12-4 few TRBJ2-2
TGTGCCAGCAGCTTGGGGGACAGTTCTAGCACAGATACGCAGTATTTT CASSLGDSSSTDTQYF TRBD1 TRBV7-2 few TRBJ2-3